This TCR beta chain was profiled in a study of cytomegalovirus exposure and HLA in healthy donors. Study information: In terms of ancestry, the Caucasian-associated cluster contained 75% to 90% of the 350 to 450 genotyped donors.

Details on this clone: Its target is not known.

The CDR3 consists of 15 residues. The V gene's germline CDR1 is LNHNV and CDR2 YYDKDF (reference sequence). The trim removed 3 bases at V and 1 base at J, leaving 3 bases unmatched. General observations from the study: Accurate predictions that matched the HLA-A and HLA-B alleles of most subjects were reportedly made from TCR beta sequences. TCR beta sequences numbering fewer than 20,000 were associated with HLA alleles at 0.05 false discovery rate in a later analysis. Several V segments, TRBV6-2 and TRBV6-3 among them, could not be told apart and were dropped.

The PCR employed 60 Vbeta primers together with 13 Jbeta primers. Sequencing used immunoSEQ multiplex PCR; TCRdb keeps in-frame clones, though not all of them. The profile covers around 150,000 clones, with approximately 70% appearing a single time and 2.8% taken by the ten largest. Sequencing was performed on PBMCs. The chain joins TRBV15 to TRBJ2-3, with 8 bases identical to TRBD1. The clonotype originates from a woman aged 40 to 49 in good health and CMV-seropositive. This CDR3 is CATSSLQGGTDTQYF. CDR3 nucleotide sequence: TGTGCCACCAGCAGTCTACAGGGGGGCACAGATACGCAGTATTTT.